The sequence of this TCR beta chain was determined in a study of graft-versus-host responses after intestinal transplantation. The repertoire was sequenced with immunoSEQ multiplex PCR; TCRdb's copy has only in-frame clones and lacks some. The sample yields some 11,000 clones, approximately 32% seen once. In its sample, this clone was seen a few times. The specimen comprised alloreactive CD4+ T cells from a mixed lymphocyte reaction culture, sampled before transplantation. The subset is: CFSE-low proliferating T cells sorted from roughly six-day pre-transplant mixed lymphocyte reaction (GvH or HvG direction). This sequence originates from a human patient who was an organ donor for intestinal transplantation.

For the CDR3, the DNA is TGTGCCAGCAGCTTAGTTACTAGCGGGGGGGCAAATGAGCAGTTCTTC. Protein: CASSLVTSGGANEQFF. The chain links TRBV7-8 to TRBJ2-1, with TRBD2 matching over 13 bases. J gave up 7 bases and V 1 base, and 4 bases lay outside the gene matches. The germline CDR1 and CDR2 sequences are SGHVS and FQNEAQ. The CDR3 length is 16 residues.